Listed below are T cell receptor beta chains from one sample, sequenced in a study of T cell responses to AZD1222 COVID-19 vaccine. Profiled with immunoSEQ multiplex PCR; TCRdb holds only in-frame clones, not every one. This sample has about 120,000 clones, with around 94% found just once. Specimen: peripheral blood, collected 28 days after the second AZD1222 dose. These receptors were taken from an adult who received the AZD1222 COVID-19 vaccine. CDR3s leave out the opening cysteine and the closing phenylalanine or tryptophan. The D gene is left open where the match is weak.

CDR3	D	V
ASETIQGAQPQH	TRBD1	TRBV28
ASSLTRTANYGYT	-	TRBV27
ASSPSRVGSGNTIY	-	TRBV18
ASSVGLGNSYEQY	-	TRBV9
ASRPTSSGTDTQY	-	TRBV9
ASSSGQGDGKLF	TRBD1	TRBV6-5
ASSLGTNTGELF	-	TRBV7-9
ASSPQGYGYT	-	TRBV7-2
ASSPHAPSRNTEAF	-	TRBV5-1
ASSPPGLAAREQY	TRBD2	TRBV6-5
ASTSPDRLNSPLH	-	TRBV28
ASSLGGAAGGRYEQY	TRBD2	TRBV7-2
ATSDAGRCEQY	-	TRBV24-1
ASMERAYEQY	-	TRBV5-5
ASSLSGEGSPLH	-	TRBV7-9
ASSLTGHYNSPLH	-	TRBV7-8
AKITQVRDTEAF	-	TRBV27